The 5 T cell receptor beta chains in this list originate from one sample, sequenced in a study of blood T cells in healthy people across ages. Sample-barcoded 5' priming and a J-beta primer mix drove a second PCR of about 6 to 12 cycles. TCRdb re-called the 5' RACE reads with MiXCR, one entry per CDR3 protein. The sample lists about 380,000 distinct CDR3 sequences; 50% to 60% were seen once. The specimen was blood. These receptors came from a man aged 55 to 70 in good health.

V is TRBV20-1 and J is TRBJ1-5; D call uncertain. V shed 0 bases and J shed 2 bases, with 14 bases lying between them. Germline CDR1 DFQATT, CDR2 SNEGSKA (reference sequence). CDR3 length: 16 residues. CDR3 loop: CSARDRGREGNQPQHF. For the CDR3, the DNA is TGCAGTGCTAGAGATCGGGGAAGGGAGGGCAATCAGCCCCAGCATTTT.

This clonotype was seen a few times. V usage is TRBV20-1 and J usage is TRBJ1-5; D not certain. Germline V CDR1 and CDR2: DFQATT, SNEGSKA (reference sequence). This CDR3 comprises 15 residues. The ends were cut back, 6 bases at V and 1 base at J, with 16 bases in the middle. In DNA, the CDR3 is TGCAGTGCCCAACCGAGCGGCCGGAGCAATCAGCCCCAGCATTTT. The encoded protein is CSAQPSGRSNQPQHF.

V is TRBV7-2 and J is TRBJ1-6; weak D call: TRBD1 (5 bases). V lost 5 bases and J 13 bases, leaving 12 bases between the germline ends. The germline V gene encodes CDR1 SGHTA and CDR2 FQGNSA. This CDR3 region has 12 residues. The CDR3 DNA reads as TGTGCCAGCAGCGTAGGGGTAGCGCCCCTCCACTTT. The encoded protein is CASSVGVAPLHF.

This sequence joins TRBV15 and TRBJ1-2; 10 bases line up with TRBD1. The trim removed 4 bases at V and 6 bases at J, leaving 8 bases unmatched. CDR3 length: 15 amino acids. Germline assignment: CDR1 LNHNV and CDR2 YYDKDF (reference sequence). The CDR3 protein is CATSKRDRGVHGYTF. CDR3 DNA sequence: TGTGCCACCAGCAAGAGGGACAGGGGAGTCCATGGCTACACCTTC.

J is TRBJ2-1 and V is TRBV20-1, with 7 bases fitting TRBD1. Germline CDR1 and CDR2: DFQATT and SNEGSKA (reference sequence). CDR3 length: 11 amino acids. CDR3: CRGQIGDEQFF. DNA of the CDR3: TGCAGGGGACAGATAGGCGATGAGCAGTTCTTC.